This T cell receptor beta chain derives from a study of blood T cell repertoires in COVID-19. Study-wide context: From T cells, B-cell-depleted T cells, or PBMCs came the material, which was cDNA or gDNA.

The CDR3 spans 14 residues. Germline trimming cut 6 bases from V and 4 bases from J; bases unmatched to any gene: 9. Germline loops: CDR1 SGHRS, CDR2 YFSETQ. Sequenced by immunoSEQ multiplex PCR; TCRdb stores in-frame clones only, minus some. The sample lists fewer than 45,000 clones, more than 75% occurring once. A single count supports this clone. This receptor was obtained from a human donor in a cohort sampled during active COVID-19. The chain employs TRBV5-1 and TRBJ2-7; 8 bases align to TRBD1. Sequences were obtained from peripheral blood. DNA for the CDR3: TGCGCCAGCACCTCCGGGACAGGTGGATACGAGCAGTACTTC. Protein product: CASTSGTGGYEQYF.